Sequencing of this T cell receptor (beta chain) was carried out in a study of blood T cell repertoires in COVID-19. Study information: Researchers got acute and convalescent COVID-19 samples from the United States, Italy and Spain.

TCRdb keeps only in-frame clones here, not all; method: immunoSEQ multiplex PCR. The data show some 270,000 clones, roughly 91% seen once. The study drew participants aged 18 to 89 years from some 23 US areas. Donors in Cohort 3 who had recovered were those with two negative PCRs, healthcare professional clearance, or resolution of their symptoms. The CDR3 is 12 amino acids. Losses at the gene ends were 7 bases for V and 4 bases for J; bases not matched to a gene: 4. The germline gives CDR1 SQVTM, CDR2 ANQGSEA. Material: PBMCs or T cells enriched from blood (not recorded which). The source is a woman aged 60 to 75 who had recovered from COVID-19. V and J are TRBV29-1 and TRBJ2-7, with 10 bases identical to TRBD1. CDR3 coding DNA: TGCAGCGGCCGGGACAGGGGATACGAGCAGTACTTC. Amino acids: CSGRDRGYEQYF.